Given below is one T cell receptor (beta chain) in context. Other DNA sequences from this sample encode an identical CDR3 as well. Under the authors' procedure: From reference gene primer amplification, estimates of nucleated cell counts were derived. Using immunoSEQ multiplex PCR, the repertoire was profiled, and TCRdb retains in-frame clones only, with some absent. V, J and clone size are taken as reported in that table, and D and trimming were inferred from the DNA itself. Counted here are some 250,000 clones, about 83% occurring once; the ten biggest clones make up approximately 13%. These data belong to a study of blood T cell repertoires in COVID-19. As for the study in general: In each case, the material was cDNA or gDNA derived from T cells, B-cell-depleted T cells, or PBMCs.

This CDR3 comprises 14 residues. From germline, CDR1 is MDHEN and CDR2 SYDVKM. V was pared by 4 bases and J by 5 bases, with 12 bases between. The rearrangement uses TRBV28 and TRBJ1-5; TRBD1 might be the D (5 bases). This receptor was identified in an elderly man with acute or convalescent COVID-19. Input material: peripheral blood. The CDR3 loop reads CASSSGQGDQPQHF. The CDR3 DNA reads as TGTGCCAGCAGTTCCGGACAAGGGGATCAGCCCCAGCATTTT.